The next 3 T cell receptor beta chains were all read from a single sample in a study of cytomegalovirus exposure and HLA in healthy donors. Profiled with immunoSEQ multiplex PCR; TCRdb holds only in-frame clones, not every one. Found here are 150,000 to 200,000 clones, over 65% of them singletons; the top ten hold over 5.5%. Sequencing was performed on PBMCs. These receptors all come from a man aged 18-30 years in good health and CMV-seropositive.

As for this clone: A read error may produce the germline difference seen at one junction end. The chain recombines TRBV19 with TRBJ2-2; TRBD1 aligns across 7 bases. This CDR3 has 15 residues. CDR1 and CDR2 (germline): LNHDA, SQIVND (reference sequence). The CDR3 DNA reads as TGTGCTAGTAGTAGGGGTCAGGGGGTCACCGGGGAGCTGTTTTTT. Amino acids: CASSRGQGVTGELFF.

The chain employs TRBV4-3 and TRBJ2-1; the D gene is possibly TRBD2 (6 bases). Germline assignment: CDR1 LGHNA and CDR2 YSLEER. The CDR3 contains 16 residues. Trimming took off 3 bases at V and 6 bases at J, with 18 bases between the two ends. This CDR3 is CASSHTTGVMGNEQFF. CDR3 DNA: TGCGCCAGCAGCCACACTACGGGGGTTATGGGCAATGAGCAGTTCTTC.

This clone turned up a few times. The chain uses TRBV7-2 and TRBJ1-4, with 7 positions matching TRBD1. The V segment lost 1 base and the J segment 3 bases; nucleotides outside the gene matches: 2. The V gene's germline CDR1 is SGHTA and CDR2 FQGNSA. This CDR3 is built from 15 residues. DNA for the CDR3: TGTGCCAGCAGCTTAGAGGGGGCGGCTAATGAAAAACTGTTTTTT. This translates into CASSLEGAANEKLFF.